This entry concerns a single T cell receptor (beta chain). Its antigen is not known. These data originate in a study of cytomegalovirus exposure and HLA in healthy donors. 60 Vbeta and 13 Jbeta primers were used in PCR. Repertoires were generated with immunoSEQ multiplex PCR, while TCRdb's copy carries only in-frame clones and drops some. The sample shows some 78,000 clones, roughly 80% of them seen only once. Study results and caveats: When analyzed later, a missense DCLRE1C variant was found to be linked to TCR beta V- and J-gene trimming.

Looked up from germline, CDR1 is SQVTM and CDR2 is ANQGSEA. CDR3 length: 12 residues. The ends lost 4 bases at V and 2 bases at J; junction bases unmatched: 2. This clonotype originated in a man aged 50 to 60 in good health and CMV-seropositive. The gene calls are TRBV29-1 and TRBJ2-7, with 7 positions matching TRBD2. Sequenced input: PBMCs. The DNA for the CDR3 is TGCAGCGTTGGTGGGAGGGCCTACGAGCAGTACTTC. Residues: CSVGGRAYEQYF.